The 5 T cell receptor beta chains given below trace back to one sample, sequenced in a study of blood T cell repertoires in COVID-19. Some clones are missing from TCRdb's copy, which holds only in-frame ones; the method was immunoSEQ multiplex PCR. The sample lists fewer than 250,000 clones; more than 70% were seen once. Sequencing was carried out using peripheral blood. The receptors stem from a woman in her 40s who had recovered from COVID-19.

This clone appeared a few times. V usage is TRBV19 and J usage is TRBJ1-5, with D possibly TRBD1 on 5 matching bases. Germline V lookup: CDR1 LNHDA, CDR2 SQIVND (reference sequence). The CDR3 runs 15 residues. Between the trimmed V and J ends, which lost 8 bases and 0 bases, there was a span of 14 bases. The CDR3 nucleotides are TGTGCCAGTGCTATAACAGGACATAGCAATCAGCCCCAGCATTTT. It codes for CASAITGHSNQPQHF.

This clone has a single count. The chain carries TRBV19 and TRBJ2-7, with D maybe TRBD2 (5 bases). This CDR3 has 13 residues. V lost 4 bases to trimming and J lost 0 bases, with 7 bases between them. Germline CDR1 is LNHDA and CDR2 is SQIVND (reference sequence). This chain's CDR3 is CASSTGSSYEQYF. CDR3 sequence (DNA): TGTGCCAGTAGTACGGGGTCCTCCTACGAGCAGTACTTC. The whole variable domain, filled in from reference TRBV19 and TRBJ2-7, reads DGGITQSPKYLFRKEGQNVTLSCEQNLNHDAMYWYRQDPGQGLRLIYYSQIVNDFQKGDIAEGYSVSREKKESFPLTVTSAQKNPTAFYLCASSTGSSYEQYFGPGTRLTVT.

The chain links TRBV6-2 or TRBV6-3 to TRBJ2-7; possible D gene TRBD2, 6 bases. CDR3 length: 16 amino acids. The V gene's germline CDR1 is MNHEY and CDR2 SVGEGT. The V and J ends lost 2 bases and 0 bases respectively, with 14 bases between them. The CDR3 bases are TGTGCCAGCAGTTACGCTCTAGCGTTCGTCTCCTACGAGCAGTACTTC. Encoded protein: CASSYALAFVSYEQYF.

This sequence joins TRBV7-2 and TRBJ1-5; 7 bases match TRBD1. CDR3 length equals 14 residues. The germline V gene has CDR1 SGHTA and CDR2 FQGNSA. Germline trimming cut 3 bases from V and 5 bases from J; bases unmatched to any gene: 4. The CDR3 loop reads CASSLGQSYQPQHF. Here the CDR3 DNA reads TGTGCCAGCAGCTTGGGACAGAGCTATCAGCCCCAGCATTTT. The full variable domain, rest sourced from reference TRBV7-2 and TRBJ1-5, is GAGVSQSPSNKVTEKGKDVELRCDPISGHTALYWYRQSLGQGLEFLIYFQGNSAPDKSGLPSDRFSAERTGGSVSTLTIQRTQQEDSAVYLCASSLGQSYQPQHFGDGTRLSIL.

The chain carries TRBV9 and TRBJ2-5; D is perhaps TRBD2 (6 bases). The CDR3 sequence is 14 residues long. CDR1 and CDR2 (germline): SGDLS, YYNGEE. V was shortened by 0 bases and J by 5 bases, with 11 bases between the two germline ends. CDR3 sequence reads: CASSVVGGFETQYF. In nucleotides, the CDR3 is TGTGCCAGCAGCGTAGTCGGGGGTTTCGAGACCCAGTACTTC.